The present entry profiles one T cell receptor (beta chain) with its context. V lost 4 bases to trimming and J lost 3 bases, with 10 bases between them. Looked up from germline, CDR1 is SGHRS and CDR2 is YFSETQ. This CDR3 has 14 amino acids. The sample is drawn from a study of OX40 agonist ivuxolimab in advanced cancers. Some clones are missing from TCRdb's copy, which holds only in-frame ones; the method was immunoSEQ multiplex PCR. The repertoire holds about 95,000 clones, with roughly nine tenths as singletons. The J gene is TRBJ1-4, the V gene TRBV5-1; no clear D gene. The sample was CD4+ or CD8+ T cells sorted from blood, taken in a trial of the OX40 agonist ivuxolimab. This receptor was obtained from an adult with an advanced solid tumor such as melanoma, head and neck, liver or kidney cancer. Here the CDR3 reads CASSLSEPNEKLFF. DNA for the CDR3: TGCGCCAGCAGCCTTTCCGAGCCTAATGAAAAACTGTTTTTT.